A selection of T cell receptor beta chains follows, all from one sample in a study of post-analysis software for immune sequencing data. MiXCR, applied by TCRdb to the PCR reads, yields one record per CDR3 protein. The table has roughly 160,000 distinct CDR3 sequences, 30% to 45% seen once; the top ten hold under 30%. This specimen consisted of blood, obtained after autologous hematopoietic stem cell transplantation. Source of these receptors: a girl aged 10-17 years with multiple sclerosis. The CDR3 runs from the conserved cysteine through the conserved F or W. D genes are given only for firm matches. Clone size is stated in some rows and not others, as once, few, many or a class when expanded.

V	J	size	D	CDR3	DNA
TRBV5-1	TRBJ2-1	-	-	CASSLPDYEQFF	TGCGCCAGCAGCCTACCGGACTACGAGCAGTTCTTC
TRBV7-3	TRBJ2-3	many	TRBD2	CASSKTAGSADTQYF	TGTGCCAGCAGCAAGACAGCGGGATCGGCAGATACGCAGTATTTT
TRBV6-6	TRBJ2-7	-	-	CASSPSGGPYEQYF	TGTGCCAGCAGTCCCTCGGGCGGCCCCTACGAGCAGTACTTC
TRBV20-1	TRBJ2-5	few	-	CSAESRGGETQYF	TGCAGTGCTGAGAGCCGGGGCGGGGAGACCCAGTACTTC
TRBV15	TRBJ2-7	-	-	CATSKEGMNYEQYF	TGTGCCACCAGCAAGGAAGGAATGAACTACGAGCAGTACTTC
TRBV9	TRBJ2-1	few	-	CASSGSREAGRDEQFF	TGTGCCAGCAGCGGCTCGAGAGAGGCCGGTCGCGATGAGCAGTTCTTC
TRBV18	TRBJ2-3	many	TRBD2	CASSPTSGYTDTQYF	TGTGCCAGCTCACCGACTAGCGGCTACACAGATACGCAGTATTTT
TRBV7-3	TRBJ1-1	many	-	CASSLQPGLEAFF	TGTGCCAGCAGCTTACAGCCGGGTCTTGAAGCTTTCTTT
TRBV12-3/TRBV12-4	TRBJ1-2	-	TRBD1	CASSPRDSQLYGYTF	TGTGCCAGCAGTCCCCGGGACAGCCAGCTCTATGGCTACACCTTC
TRBV29-1	TRBJ2-2	few	TRBD2	CSGSGRGTGELFF	TGCAGCGGTAGCGGGAGAGGCACCGGGGAGCTGTTTTTT
TRBV30	TRBJ1-2	-	-	CAWSGGLGYGYTF	TGTGCCTGGAGTGGGGGGCTAGGCTATGGCTACACCTTC
TRBV12-5	TRBJ2-7	many	TRBD1	CASGPAGTGAYEQYF	TGTGCTAGTGGCCCCGCCGGGACAGGGGCCTACGAGCAGTACTTC
TRBV6-6	TRBJ2-3	-	TRBD1	CASMTGGRSTDTQYF	TGTGCCAGCATGACAGGGGGAAGAAGCACAGATACGCAGTATTTT
TRBV28	TRBJ2-5	few	-	CASSGAWRAPQETQYF	TGTGCCAGCAGTGGAGCCTGGCGGGCGCCCCAAGAGACCCAGTACTTC
TRBV20-1	TRBJ2-1	-	-	CSALGNEQFF	TGCAGTGCTCTGGGAAATGAGCAGTTCTTC
TRBV28	TRBJ1-5	few	-	CASSFPGLSNQPQHF	TGTGCCAGCAGTTTTCCAGGGCTGAGCAATCAGCCCCAGCATTTT
TRBV3-1	TRBJ1-4	-	TRBD1	CASRPRGARSNEKLFF	TGTGCCAGCAGGCCCAGGGGGGCGAGGTCTAATGAAAAACTGTTTTTT
TRBV7-6	TRBJ2-7	few	TRBD2	CASSFGLAGESYEQYF	TGTGCCAGCAGCTTCGGACTAGCGGGAGAATCCTACGAGCAGTACTTC
TRBV5-1	TRBJ2-3	few	TRBD2	CASSLGNSGSTDTQYF	TGCGCCAGCAGCTTGGGAAATAGCGGGAGCACAGATACGCAGTATTTT
TRBV7-2	TRBJ2-1	-	TRBD2	CASSPTGLAFF	TGTGCCAGCAGCCCGACGGGACTAGCGTTCTTC
TRBV4-3	TRBJ2-3	-	-	CASSQEALDTQYF	TGCGCCAGCAGCCAAGAGGCCCTGGATACGCAGTATTTT
TRBV5-1	TRBJ2-3	few	-	CASSLRAMGADTQYF	TGCGCCAGCAGCTTGCGGGCCATGGGGGCAGATACGCAGTATTTT
TRBV12-3/TRBV12-4	TRBJ1-5	-	-	CASSLKAGDNQPQHF	TGTGCCAGCAGTTTAAAGGCAGGGGACAATCAGCCCCAGCATTTT
TRBV7-6	TRBJ2-7	-	TRBD1	CASSLTGATYEQYF	TGTGCCAGCAGCTTAACAGGGGCAACCTACGAGCAGTACTTC
TRBV3-1	TRBJ2-7	few	-	CASSRTTIGPYEQYF	TGTGCCAGCAGCCGCACCACCATCGGCCCCTACGAGCAGTACTTC
TRBV12-3/TRBV12-4	TRBJ2-1	-	TRBD1	CASNPGGGSNNEQFF	TGTGCCAGCAACCCAGGGGGCGGCTCCAACAATGAGCAGTTCTTC
TRBV20-1	TRBJ1-1	few	-	CSASEELNTEAFF	TGCAGTGCTAGCGAGGAGCTGAACACTGAAGCTTTCTTT
TRBV5-1	TRBJ1-1	-	TRBD1	CASSPRTGGRTEAFF	TGCGCCAGCAGCCCGCGGACAGGGGGCCGGACTGAAGCTTTCTTT
TRBV6-1	TRBJ2-5	-	-	CASSVHRDETQYF	TGTGCCAGCAGTGTACACAGGGATGAGACCCAGTACTTC
TRBV12-3/TRBV12-4	TRBJ1-3	-	TRBD1	CACSDYKTGAGNTIYF	TGTGCCTGCAGCGACTACAAGACAGGGGCAGGAAACACCATATATTTT
TRBV10-3	TRBJ2-3	many	TRBD2	CAISALGGGADTQYF	TGTGCCATCAGTGCCCTTGGGGGGGGTGCAGATACGCAGTATTTT
TRBV29-1	TRBJ2-7	few	TRBD2	CSVEGGNYGQYF	TGCAGCGTTGAGGGGGGGAACTACGGGCAGTACTTC
TRBV25-1	TRBJ2-5	-	TRBD1	CASSPHRGQETQYF	TGTGCCAGCAGCCCACACAGGGGCCAAGAGACCCAGTACTTC
TRBV12-5	TRBJ2-1	-	TRBD2	CASGLVGGSGSTGEQFF	TGTGCTAGTGGTTTGGTAGGGGGTAGCGGGAGTACCGGTGAGCAGTTCTTC
TRBV24-1	TRBJ1-4	few	-	CATSDADGTTNEKLFF	TGTGCCACCAGTGATGCCGACGGGACAACTAATGAAAAACTGTTTTTT
TRBV12-3/TRBV12-4	TRBJ2-3	-	TRBD1	CASRPLGQGASGDTQYF	TGTGCCAGCAGACCATTAGGGCAGGGGGCGTCAGGAGATACGCAGTATTTT
TRBV20-1	TRBJ2-7	-	-	CSARDWQGTYEQYF	TGCAGTGCTAGAGATTGGCAGGGGACCTACGAGCAGTACTTC
TRBV7-8	TRBJ2-3	-	TRBD2	CASSVRGRVTDTQYF	TGTGCCAGCAGCGTCCGCGGGAGGGTCACAGATACGCAGTATTTT
TRBV20-1	TRBJ1-6	-	-	CSARDWRGNNSPLHF	TGCAGTGCTAGAGATTGGAGGGGGAACAATTCACCCCTCCACTTT
TRBV20-1	TRBJ2-3	many	-	CSARPLVGVTDTQYF	TGCAGTGCTAGACCCTTAGTTGGGGTTACAGATACGCAGTATTTT
TRBV3-1	TRBJ2-7	-	-	CASSQVMGLSSYEQYF	TGTGCCAGCAGCCAAGTGATGGGATTGAGCTCCTACGAGCAGTACTTC
TRBV28	TRBJ2-3	-	-	CASSIPSTDTRYF	TGTGCCAGCAGTATCCCTAGCACAGATACGCGGTATTTT
TRBV29-1	TRBJ2-7	many	-	CSVKRGLLDSYEQYF	TGCAGCGTAAAAAGGGGCCTTCTTGACTCCTACGAGCAGTACTTC
TRBV7-9	TRBJ1-1	few	-	CASGTTEAFF	TGTGCCAGCGGGACGACTGAAGCTTTCTTT
TRBV12-3/TRBV12-4	TRBJ2-7	few	TRBD2	CASSYVAGAYEQYF	TGTGCCAGCAGTTACGTAGCGGGGGCCTACGAGCAGTACTTC
TRBV7-2	TRBJ2-5	few	-	CASSLFGQKETQYF	TGTGCCAGCAGCTTATTTGGTCAGAAAGAGACCCAGTACTTC
TRBV11-2	TRBJ1-2	-	-	CASSSRGNYGYTF	TGTGCCAGCAGCTCAAGGGGCAACTATGGCTACACCTTC
TRBV12-3/TRBV12-4	TRBJ2-7	-	-	CASSRGGRNEQYF	TGTGCCAGCAGCCGAGGGGGGCGGAACGAGCAGTACTTC
TRBV6-6	TRBJ2-7	few	TRBD2	CASSYRAGGDGSQYF	TGTGCCAGCAGTTACAGAGCGGGGGGGGACGGGTCCCAGTACTTC
TRBV10-3	TRBJ1-5	few	-	CAIGESEGAINQPQHF	TGTGCCATCGGTGAGTCTGAAGGGGCGATCAATCAGCCCCAGCATTTT
TRBV11-2	TRBJ2-7	-	-	CASSSTPGQVGKDEQYF	TGTGCCAGCAGCTCAACCCCGGGTCAGGTCGGGAAGGACGAGCAGTACTTC
TRBV12-3/TRBV12-4	TRBJ2-1	few	-	CASSLPGSDLYNEQFF	TGTGCCAGCAGTTTACCCGGGAGCGACCTATACAATGAGCAGTTCTTC
TRBV7-2	TRBJ1-5	-	-	CASSQAGVNQPQHF	TGTGCCAGCAGCCAGGCAGGGGTCAATCAGCCCCAGCATTTT
TRBV20-1	TRBJ1-5	few	-	CSANFPRQFNQPQHF	TGCAGTGCCAATTTCCCTAGACAGTTTAATCAGCCCCAGCATTTT
TRBV20-1	TRBJ2-4	few	-	CSARLQGNIQYF	TGCAGTGCTAGATTACAGGGAAACATTCAGTACTTC
TRBV7-9	TRBJ2-1	many	-	CASSAPGAYSYNEQFF	TGTGCCAGCAGTGCGCCGGGGGCTTACTCCTACAATGAGCAGTTCTTC
TRBV10-3	TRBJ1-2	-	TRBD1	CAISEPIDRARYGYTF	TGTGCCATCAGTGAGCCCATTGACAGGGCCCGCTATGGCTACACCTTC
TRBV7-9	TRBJ2-5	few	-	CASGQTPRQETQYF	TGTGCCAGCGGGCAAACCCCCCGACAAGAGACCCAGTACTTC
TRBV10-3	TRBJ2-1	-	TRBD1	CAISVSGQGGHNEQFF	TGTGCCATCAGTGTGAGCGGACAGGGGGGACACAATGAGCAGTTCTTC